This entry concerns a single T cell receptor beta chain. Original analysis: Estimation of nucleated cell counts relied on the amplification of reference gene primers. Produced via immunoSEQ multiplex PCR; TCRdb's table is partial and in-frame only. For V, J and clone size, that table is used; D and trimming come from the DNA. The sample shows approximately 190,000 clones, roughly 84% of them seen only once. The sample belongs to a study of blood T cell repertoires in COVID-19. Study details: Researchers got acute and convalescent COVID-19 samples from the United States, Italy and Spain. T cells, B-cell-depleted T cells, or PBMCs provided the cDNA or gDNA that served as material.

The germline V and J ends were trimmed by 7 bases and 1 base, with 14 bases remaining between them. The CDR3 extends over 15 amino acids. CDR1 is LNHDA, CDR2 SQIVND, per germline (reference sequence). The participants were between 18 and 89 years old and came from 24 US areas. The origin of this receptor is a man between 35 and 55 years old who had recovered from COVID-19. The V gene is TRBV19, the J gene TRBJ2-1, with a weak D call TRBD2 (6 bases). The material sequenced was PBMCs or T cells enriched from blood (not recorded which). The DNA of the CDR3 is TGTGCCAGTAACGGGGCCGGAGGGTCCTACAATGAGCAGTTCTTC. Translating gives CASNGAGGSYNEQFF.